This TCR beta chain was captured in a study of blood T cell repertoires in COVID-19 (dated by TCRdb to between 2020 and 2021). With respect to the entire study: The collaborator samples originated in the United States, Italy and Spain and spanned the acute and convalescent phases of COVID-19. The prospective study material was composed of cDNA or gDNA derived from T cells, B-cell-depleted T cells, or PBMCs. The dataset comprised deeply sampled blood TCRbeta repertoires from subjects exposed to, actively infected with, or recovered from COVID-19. A freely available public database, intended as a resource for researchers studying the immune response to SARS-CoV-2, is where the repertoires were released. The samples were drawn from the first 160 participants of the ongoing ImmuneRACE study and from 1,254 subjects provided by 6 global collaborators. Nearly every sample came with metadata listing a de-identified subject ID, COVID-19 status, age in years and sex. Where available, HLA class I and class II types were obtained from metadata supplied by the sample provider rather than from assay-based typing.

CDR1 is given as LNHDA and CDR2 as SQIVND, both from the germline V gene (reference sequence). The CDR3 contains 16 residues, cysteine and phenylalanine counted. The only DNA kept is the CDR3, 48 bases in frame from the first base. For this chain, trimming is 6 bases at the V end and 9 bases at the J end, and the number of junction bases without a gene match is 12. Turning to this clone: Its antigen has not been determined. Base qualities were left out, and no much larger clone turns up one base away.

TCRbeta CDR3 regions were amplified from genomic DNA by means of the immunoSEQ Assay, a bias-controlled multiplex PCR. As for how the authors treated the data: Nucleated cell counts per sample were estimated from amplification of reference gene primers within the assay. Sequence reads were collapsed and filtered to measure the absolute abundance of every unique TCRbeta CDR3 rearrangement. For each sample, productive Simpson clonality was calculated as the square root of Simpson's diversity index across productive rearrangements. Here the immuneACCESS table is served through TCRdb, limited to in-frame sequences with V and J called. Missing clones are a known gap in these copies; in checked studies unresolved V genes cover under half, and the rest lacks a known reason. V and J calls and clone size come straight from that table; D and trimming were deduced from the DNA. This sample lists around 310,000 clones; roughly 91% were detected once. The top ten clonotypes cover around 9% of the sample.

Beyond this particular receptor, the publication reports: How much clinical and demographic metadata was included differed by source and by participant, and the metadata was provided uncurated.

In the prospective study, participants were 18 to 89 years old, resided in 20 to 30 geographic areas of the United States, and were enrolled through a virtual design. In the prospective study, participants were assigned to cohorts based on the clinical history participants reported in a screening survey and a study questionnaire. Recovered participants in ImmuneRACE Cohort 3 were defined as having two consecutive negative NP/OP PCR tests, clearance from a healthcare professional, or resolution of symptoms. In the prospective study, whole blood, serum and a nasopharyngeal or oropharyngeal swab were collected from each participant by mobile phlebotomists. Additional blood draws and questionnaires over a 2-month period could optionally be provided by prospective study participants. Before DNA extraction, prospective study blood samples were shipped either frozen or at room temperature.

The rearranged chain carries TRBV19 and TRBJ2-1, with 12 junctional bases fitting TRBD2. Specimen: PBMCs or T cells enriched from blood (not recorded which). This clonotype was sampled from a woman aged 25 to 39 who had recovered from COVID-19. The CDR3 reads CASSHGLAGNGGEQFF. The DNA is TGTGCCAGTAGCCATGGACTAGCGGGAAACGGGGGTGAGCAGTTCTTC.